This T cell receptor (beta chain) is drawn from a study of vaccination and CD4 T cells after COVID-19. Germline CDR1 reads DFQATT; CDR2 reads SNEGSKA (reference sequence). The CDR3 loop spans 16 amino acids. V shed 1 base, J shed 3 bases, and the junction held 8 bases outside the gene matches. A note on this clonotype: Antigen unknown.

Treatment meaning: roughly 11-day PBMC culture with coronavirus spike peptide pools or control peptides (ViraFEST assay). Sequencing of DNA taken from cultured CD4+ T cells relied on the Oncomine TCR Beta short-read assay. TCRdb processed the PCR reads anew with MiXCR; each CDR3 protein has one entry. The table shows roughly 13,000 distinct CDR3 sequences, with around 55% occurring only once. The chain is built from TRBV20-1 and TRBJ2-7; 11 bases are shared with TRBD1. The specimen was CD4+ T cells from blood, cultured in vitro, collected before SARS-CoV-2 vaccination. This clonotype originated in a human donor who had recovered from COVID-19. The CDR3 DNA follows: TGCAGTGCTAGAGCCGAAATCGGGACAGGGGGCTACGAGCAGTACTTC. It encodes CSARAEIGTGGYEQYF.